These T cell receptor beta chains were read from a single sample in a study of T-cell reconstitution after alpha-beta-depleted transplantation in children. TCRdb processed the PCR reads anew with MiXCR; each CDR3 protein has one entry. Found here are approximately 240,000 distinct CDR3 sequences, roughly 10% of them singletons; the top ten hold 5% to 7%. The source material was PBMCs from the stem cell graft donor, sampled from the stem cell graft. These receptors were taken from a human donor who donated a stem cell graft to a child with acute lymphoblastic leukemia. Both conserved end residues are part of each CDR3. A D gene is named only where the DNA matches it firmly. Clone size, where shown, is once, few, many, or a class for clones that have expanded.

cdr3_length j_call d_call clone_size v_call cdr3_nt cdr3_aa
14 TRBJ2-7 . . TRBV5-4 TGTGCCAGCAGCTTCCAACAGCCTTTGGTAGAGCAGTACTTC CASSFQQPLVEQYF
17 TRBJ2-1 . few TRBV4-2 TGTGCCAGCAGACAAGAGATGGGGAACCCAACCTACAATGAGCAGTTCTTC CASRQEMGNPTYNEQFF
17 TRBJ2-7 TRBD1 many TRBV5-1 TGCGCCAGCAGTCTTGCCTCCCGGGACAGGGCCAACTACGAGCAGTACTTC CASSLASRDRANYEQYF
11 TRBJ2-7 . . TRBV19 TGTGCCAGTACCGATAGAAACGAGCAGTACTTC CASTDRNEQYF
17 TRBJ1-1 . . TRBV5-1 TGCGCCAGCAGCTTGGACAGAGCCCGAAACATGAACACTGAAGCTTTCTTT CASSLDRARNMNTEAFF
13 TRBJ1-1 . few TRBV3-1 TGTGCCAGCAGCCACGGGGTGAACACTGAAGCTTTCTTT CASSHGVNTEAFF
14 TRBJ1-4 TRBD1 few TRBV24-1 TGTGCCACCAGTCCGGGACAGGCTGCGGAAAAACTGTTTTTT CATSPGQAAEKLFF
15 TRBJ1-2 TRBD1 many TRBV12-3/TRBV12-4 TGTGCCAGCAGTTTAAGTCAGGGGGAGAACTATGGCTACACCTTC CASSLSQGENYGYTF
12 TRBJ1-6 . few TRBV2 TGTGCCAGCATCAGGGGCGGTTCACCCCTCCACTTT CASIRGGSPLHF
15 TRBJ1-4 . many TRBV6-5 TGTGCCAGCAGCCGGGGCACGGACGCAAATGAAAAACTGTTTTTT CASSRGTDANEKLFF
13 TRBJ2-1 TRBD1 . TRBV18 TGTGCCAGCTCACTGGACAGGGAGAGTGAGCAGTTCTTC CASSLDRESEQFF
12 TRBJ2-7 . many TRBV12-3/TRBV12-4 TGTGCCAGCAGCTCCGGGACACACGAGCAGTACTTC CASSSGTHEQYF
17 TRBJ2-2 TRBD2 many TRBV3-1 TGTGCCAGCAGCCAAGGCCATTTAGCGGGGGGCACCGGGGAGCTGTTTTTT CASSQGHLAGGTGELFF
16 TRBJ1-5 TRBD1 few TRBV20-1 TGCAGTGCTAGACCGGGACAGGCTTTCGGTCGGCAGCCCCAGCATTTT CSARPGQAFGRQPQHF
14 TRBJ1-3 . . TRBV7-9 TGTGCCAGCAGTCATCAGGACTCTGGAAACACCATATATTTT CASSHQDSGNTIYF
18 TRBJ1-3 . few TRBV5-1 TGCGCCAGCAGCATCGGAGGTTCGGATCCAGCCTCTGGAAACACCATATATTTT CASSIGGSDPASGNTIYF
14 TRBJ2-7 . few TRBV29-1 TGCAGCGTTAAAATTCTGGAGGTTGGGGCCGAGCAGTACTTC CSVKILEVGAEQYF
14 TRBJ2-7 . few TRBV29-1 TGCAGCGTTGATCGCCCAGGGGGGACCTACGAGCAGTACTTC CSVDRPGGTYEQYF
14 TRBJ2-1 . many TRBV7-2 TGTGCCAGCAGCTTAGAGCCCACATACAATGAGCAGTTCTTC CASSLEPTYNEQFF
13 TRBJ2-3 . . TRBV19 TGTGCCAGTTGTAGTGGAGGAGCAGATACGCAGTATTTT CASCSGGADTQYF